This passage covers 21 T cell receptor beta chains from one sample sequenced in a study of monozygotic twins with inflammatory bowel disease. Each CDR3 protein gets one entry in TCRdb, which reprocessed the 5' RACE reads and gives no DNA. Recorded here are about 130,000 distinct CDR3 sequences; the top ten clones represent 0.95% to 1.5%. Sequenced input: blood. Receptors originate from a human donor with ulcerative colitis or Crohn's disease, or a healthy co-twin of an affected twin (not recorded which).

The chain recombines TRBV11-2 with TRBJ2-2; lacking DNA, the TRBD2 call made by TCRdb goes unchecked. Germline V gene data show CDR1 as SGHAT and CDR2 as FQNNGV. The CDR3 consists of 15 residues. The chain's CDR3 is CASSGTSGITGELFF.

The chain is built from TRBV7-9 and TRBJ1-5; the TCRdb call, TRBD1, lacks DNA for checking. This CDR3 region has 14 residues. The germline gives CDR1 SEHNR, CDR2 FQNEAQ (reference sequence). The CDR3 sequence is CASSLGGDNQPQHF.

The chain is built from TRBV20-1 and TRBJ1-4; TCRdb picks TRBD1, but there is no DNA to check that call. The CDR3 consists of 15 residues. Germline-derived CDR1 and CDR2 are DFQATT and SNEGSKA (reference sequence). CDR3: CSANLDRATNEKLFF.

CDR3 protein: CASSFTPGTSRTDTQYF. The chain couples TRBV5-5 to TRBJ2-3; TCRdb's assignment of TRBD2 cannot be checked, as there is no DNA. The CDR3 runs to 17 residues. The germline CDR1 and CDR2 sequences are SGHKS and YYEKEE (reference sequence). The whole variable domain, remainder taken from reference TRBV5-5 and TRBJ2-3, is DAGVTQSPTHLIKTRGQQVTLRCSPISGHKSVSWYQQVLGQGPQFIFQYYEKEERGRGNFPDRFSARQFPNYSSELNVNALLLGDSALYLCASSFTPGTSRTDTQYFGPGTRLTVL.

The chain joins TRBV5-1 to TRBJ1-6; checking the TCRdb D call of TRBD1 is not possible without DNA. From germline, CDR1 is SGHRS and CDR2 YFSETQ. This CDR3 region has 14 residues. CDR3 loop: CASRSGGLESPLHF.

V is TRBV5-6 and J is TRBJ2-7; TCRdb picks TRBD2, but there is no DNA to check that call. Germline CDR1 reads SGHDT; CDR2 reads YYEEEE. CDR3 length: 15 amino acids. The CDR3 sequence is CASSRGAGGNYEQYF.

This chain links TRBV12-3 or TRBV12-4 with TRBJ2-3; the TCRdb D gene call, TRBD1, has no DNA to confirm it. This CDR3 spans 14 amino acids. The CDR3 spells CASSPGQGLATQYF.

This chain links TRBV6-5 with TRBJ1-4; checking the TCRdb D call of TRBD1 is not possible without DNA. The germline CDR1 and CDR2 sequences are MNHEY and SVGAGI. This CDR3 has 14 residues. Here the CDR3 reads CASSYSGGYEKLFF.

This chain's CDR3 is CASSLAAGKNEQFF. The J gene is TRBJ2-1, the V gene TRBV5-1; TCRdb reports TRBD1, a call that lacks DNA to check it against. Germline V gene lookup returns CDR1 SGHRS and CDR2 YFSETQ. The CDR3 spans 14 residues. The whole variable domain, remainder taken from reference TRBV5-1 and TRBJ2-1, is KAGVTQTPRYLIKTRGQQVTLSCSPISGHRSVSWYQQTPGQGLQFLFEYFSETQRNKGNFPGRFSGRQFSNSRSEMNVSTLELGDSALYLCASSLAAGKNEQFFGPGTRLTVL.

The chain employs TRBV5-1 and TRBJ1-1; the TCRdb D gene call, TRBD1, has no DNA to confirm it. The CDR3 extends over 13 amino acids. Germline loops: CDR1 SGHRS, CDR2 YFSETQ. The CDR3 loop reads CASSGQGSAEAFF.

The rearrangement links TRBV9 to TRBJ2-3. Germline V gene lookup returns CDR1 SGDLS and CDR2 YYNGEE. CDR3 size: 12 residues. This CDR3 is CASSSATDTQYF.

The rearrangement uses TRBV6-1 and TRBJ1-1. CDR1 MNHNS and CDR2 SASEGT come from the germline V gene. CDR3 length: 12 residues. CDR3 in amino acids: CASSEVGRGAFF.

The chain is built from TRBV6-2 or TRBV6-3 and TRBJ1-1. CDR1 and CDR2 (germline): MNHEY, SVGEGT. This CDR3 spans 13 amino acids. CDR3 sequence: CASIRFMNTEAFF.

This chain uses TRBV9 with TRBJ2-6. Per the germline V gene, CDR1 is SGDLS and CDR2 is YYNGEE. This CDR3 is 15 amino acids long. Here the CDR3 reads CASSPQSSGANVLTF.

The chain joins TRBV7-6 to TRBJ2-7; absent DNA, TCRdb's TRBD1 call cannot be checked. The CDR3 is 14 amino acids. Looked up from germline, CDR1 is SGHVS and CDR2 is FNYEAQ. The CDR3 loop reads CASSFSGGRDEQYF.

The chain has TRBV20-1 and TRBJ2-5; TCRdb proposes TRBD2, but this gene call is untestable without DNA. Germline V CDR1 and CDR2: DFQATT, SNEGSKA (reference sequence). The length of the CDR3 is 15 residues. The CDR3 protein is CSARDGLAGTETQYF.

CDR3 loop: CASSFSGTKGRYEQYF. The chain couples TRBV27 to TRBJ2-7; TCRdb's D call, TRBD1, is unchecked because there is no DNA. This CDR3 contains 16 residues. CDR1 MNHEY and CDR2 SMNVEV come from the germline V gene (reference sequence).

This chain links TRBV20-1 with TRBJ2-1. The germline V gene encodes CDR1 DFQATT and CDR2 SNEGSKA (reference sequence). The CDR3 spans 13 residues. Here the CDR3 reads CSAEDLGNNEQFF.

This chain links TRBV5-1 with TRBJ1-1. CDR1 SGHRS and CDR2 YFSETQ come from the germline V gene. The CDR3 sequence is 14 residues long. The CDR3 loop reads CASSLEWGATEAFF. Full variable domain (missing parts from reference TRBV5-1 and TRBJ1-1): KAGVTQTPRYLIKTRGQQVTLSCSPISGHRSVSWYQQTPGQGLQFLFEYFSETQRNKGNFPGRFSGRQFSNSRSEMNVSTLELGDSALYLCASSLEWGATEAFFGQGTRLTVV.

The chain links TRBV7-9 to TRBJ1-1; TCRdb's D call of TRBD1 is untestable without DNA. The CDR3 contains 16 residues. Germline V gene sequence: CDR1 SEHNR, CDR2 FQNEAQ (reference sequence). The CDR3 spells CASSLGDRGRYTEAFF. The variable domain in full, with the rest retrieved from reference TRBV7-9 and TRBJ1-1, is DTGVSQNPRHKITKRGQNVTFRCDPISEHNRLYWYRQTLGQGPEFLTYFQNEAQLEKSRLLSDRFSAERPKGSFSTLEIQRTEQGDSAMYLCASSLGDRGRYTEAFFGQGTRLTVV.

The chain couples TRBV5-5 to TRBJ1-1. The CDR3 runs to 14 residues. Germline V gene data show CDR1 as SGHKS and CDR2 as YYEKEE (reference sequence). CDR3 region: CASSFTTVNTEAFF. The entire variable domain, with the rest obtained from reference TRBV5-5 and TRBJ1-1, is as follows: DAGVTQSPTHLIKTRGQQVTLRCSPISGHKSVSWYQQVLGQGPQFIFQYYEKEERGRGNFPDRFSARQFPNYSSELNVNALLLGDSALYLCASSFTTVNTEAFFGQGTRLTVV.